This T cell receptor (beta chain) was captured in a study of OX40 agonist ivuxolimab in advanced cancers. Findings and caveats of the study: Clonal expansion was among the lowest in partial responders at 0.1-3.0 mg/kg, especially CD8+. There were also nonresponders showing low normalized T-cell clonal expansion.

Method: immunoSEQ multiplex PCR; TCRdb's copy keeps in-frame clones and lacks some. This sample has 65,000 to 95,000 clones, with around 94% found just once. This CDR3 contains 16 residues. Unmatched junction bases numbered 9, after V lost 5 bases and J lost 5 bases. Germline V CDR1 and CDR2: MDHEN, SYDVKM. Concerning this clone: Antigen: not known.

The chain recombines TRBV28 with TRBJ2-3, with 11 bases matching TRBD2. Material: CD4+ or CD8+ T cells sorted from blood, obtained in a trial of the OX40 agonist ivuxolimab. The receptor was isolated from an adult with an advanced solid tumor such as melanoma, head and neck, liver or kidney cancer. CDR3 DNA: TGTGCCAGCAGTCCAACTAGCGGGAGAATAAGAGATACGCAGTATTTT. Translating gives CASSPTSGRIRDTQYF.